The clone carrying this TCR beta chain was counted at least ten times. Its cognate antigen is unknown. This record comes from a study of regulatory T cells in long-lasting Graves disease. Study results and caveats: Since the sample size was small, accuracy may have been reduced.

The CDR3 loop spans 12 amino acids. V was trimmed by 5 bases and J by 2 bases, leaving 7 bases between them. Germline CDR1 reads SGHAT; CDR2 reads FQNNGV. Time point indicated: persistent/refractory GD, antithyroid drugs over 5 years with positive TRAb. PBMCs provided the RNA from which the TCR library was made. The patient group derived from an endocrinology department in Xi'an, China. Arm-PCR of CDR3 regions and iRepertoire HTBI primers were used to build TCR beta libraries. Per the authors' pipeline: Samples jointly harbored 62 TRBV and about 14 TRBJ segments. TCRdb re-called the multiplex PCR reads with MiXCR, one entry per CDR3 protein. TCRdb, rather than the study authors, made the V and J calls. Here the sample spans about 470,000 distinct CDR3 sequences, roughly 20% being singletons.

This chain links TRBV11-2 with TRBJ2-7; tentatively, D is TRBD2 (5 bases). The origin of this receptor is a female donor with Graves disease. The sample in question was peripheral blood mononuclear cells (PBMCs), obtained when the disease was refractory, from a patient treated with antithyroid drugs. The CDR3: CASSHGAYEQYF. In nucleotides, the CDR3 is TGTGCCAGCAGCCACGGGGCCTACGAGCAGTACTTC.